These 5 T cell receptor beta chains were sequenced from one sample in a study of cytomegalovirus exposure and HLA in healthy donors. PCR involved 60 Vbeta and 13 Jbeta primers. Repertoires were generated with immunoSEQ multiplex PCR, while TCRdb's copy carries only in-frame clones and drops some. Its clone listing holds about 33,000 clones. Material: PBMCs. These receptors were obtained from a man in his forties in good health and CMV-seronegative.

The genes are TRBV5-1 and TRBJ1-2; 10 bases are shared with TRBD1. This CDR3 has 18 amino acids. Germline V lookup: CDR1 SGHRS, CDR2 YFSETQ. V dropped 4 bases and J dropped 3; count of bases not matched to a gene: 15. CDR3 in amino acids: CASSPLTFGDRGDYGYTF. The DNA of the CDR3 is TGCGCCAGCAGCCCCCTAACTTTTGGGGACAGGGGAGACTATGGCTACACCTTC.

The chain carries TRBV5-1 and TRBJ1-5, with 7 positions matching TRBD1. The junction had 9 bases not matched to a gene; V was cut back by 0 bases and J by 6 bases. Germline V gene lookup returns CDR1 SGHRS and CDR2 YFSETQ. The CDR3 spans 16 residues. CDR3 residues: CASSLDPGGLGQPQHF. The CDR3 DNA reads TGCGCCAGCAGCTTGGATCCAGGGGGTCTAGGTCAGCCCCAGCATTTT.

The chain employs TRBV5-1 and TRBJ1-5; 7 positions match TRBD1. Germline-derived CDR1 and CDR2 are SGHRS and YFSETQ. The V and J ends lost 4 bases and 1 base, in that order; junction bases with no gene match: 5. There are 15 residues in the CDR3. CDR3 DNA: TGCGCCAGCAGCCAAACAGGGGAAAGCAATCAGCCCCAGCATTTT. This sequence encodes CASSQTGESNQPQHF.

The chain uses TRBV5-5 and TRBJ2-7; 10 bases agree with TRBD1. CDR1 and CDR2 (germline): SGHKS, YYEKEE (reference sequence). The CDR3 is made up of 14 amino acids. The J segment lost 3 bases and the V segment lost 4 bases, leaving 4 bases of the junction unmatched. Written as DNA, the CDR3 is TGTGCCAGCAGCCCCCGGGACAGGGGCTACGAGCAGTACTTC. It translates to CASSPRDRGYEQYF. The full variable domain, completed using reference TRBV5-5 and TRBJ2-7, is DAGVTQSPTHLIKTRGQQVTLRCSPISGHKSVSWYQQVLGQGPQFIFQYYEKEERGRGNFPDRFSARQFPNYSSELNVNALLLGDSALYLCASSPRDRGYEQYFGPGTRLTVT.

The chain combines TRBV28 with TRBJ1-2; 8 nucleotides align to TRBD1. The CDR3 is 15 amino acids. V shed 3 bases and J 4 bases; nucleotides not matched to a gene: 7. CDR1 is MDHEN, CDR2 SYDVKM, per germline. The CDR3 coding sequence is TGTGCCAGCAGTTTGCGAACAGGGGGTATCTATGGCTACACCTTC. Translation gives CASSLRTGGIYGYTF.